Below, 20 T cell receptor beta chains from the same sample are listed, as sequenced in a study of T cells in women clearing cervical HPV infection. Sequencing used immunoSEQ multiplex PCR; TCRdb keeps in-frame clones, though not all of them. The sample's table shows about 44,000 clones. The specimen sequenced was blood buffy coat. Receptor source: a woman aged 18 to 75 with a cervical HPV16 infection that either progressed to CIN3+ or cleared (not recorded which).

A word on this clone: The read comes to an end 3 residues before the CDR3 does, leaving the germline J gene to fill in the end. The rearrangement uses TRBV7-9 and TRBJ1-2; 7 nucleotides match TRBD1. Germline CDR1 reads SEHNR; CDR2 reads FQNEAQ (reference sequence). The CDR3 loop spans 15 amino acids. The CDR3 sequence: CASTTGEVAKNIYTF. Incomplete CDR3 DNA: TGTGCCAGCACAACAGGGGAGGTTGCCAAAAACATC. Based on the CDR3 plus reference TRBV7-9 and TRBJ1-2, the full variable domain is DTGVSQNPRHKITKRGQNVTFRCDPISEHNRLYWYRQTLGQGPEFLTYFQNEAQLEKSRLLSDRFSAERPKGSFSTLEIQRTEQGDSAMYLCASTTGEVAKNIYTFGSGTRLTVV.

Concerning this clone itself: The observed sequence ends 3 residues before the CDR3 terminus, with the missing tail filled in from the germline J gene. The chain recombines TRBV11-2 with TRBJ2-2, with 9 bases aligning to TRBD1. The germline V gene encodes CDR1 SGHAT and CDR2 FQNNGV. The CDR3 contains 15 residues. This CDR3 reads CASSLEPGTGSPLFF. CDR3 DNA, as far as it was read: TGTGCCAGCAGCTTAGAGCCCGGGACAGGGTCACCG. Variable domain in full (rest from reference TRBV11-2 and TRBJ2-2): EAGVAQSPRYKIIEKRQSVAFWCNPISGHATLYWYQQILGQGPKLLIQFQNNGVVDDSQLPKDRFSAERLKGVDSTLKIQPAKLEDSAVYLCASSLEPGTGSPLFFGEGSRLTVL.

For this clone: Germline is not matched at one junction end, which may reflect a read error. The read halts 3 residues ahead of the CDR3 end, with the missing end drawn from the germline J gene. This sequence joins TRBV20-1 and TRBJ2-3; 14 nucleotides agree with TRBD2. The CDR3 sequence is 18 residues long. Germline V lookup: CDR1 DFQATT, CDR2 SNEGSKA (reference sequence). The CDR3 loop is CSAGEGTSGGPDTDTQYF. CDR3 DNA (partial): TGCAGTGCTGGAGAAGGGACTAGCGGGGGCCCCGACACAGATACG.

Points on this clone: The CDR3 extends 3 residues past the end of the read, so its final part is completed from the germline J gene. The chain uses TRBV7-6 and TRBJ2-3; D possibly corresponds to TRBD2 (6 bases). The V gene's germline CDR1 is SGHVS and CDR2 FNYEAQ. The CDR3 length is 14 residues. The CDR3: CASSLIADQETQYF. The covered CDR3 bases are TGTGCCAGCAGCTTAATAGCGGACCAAGAGACG.

A word on this clone: The read is 3 residues too short to cover the CDR3 end, so that end is filled in from the germline J gene. The chain joins TRBV5-6 to TRBJ2-7; D is possibly TRBD2 (6 bases). The V end lost 4 bases, the J end lost 5 bases, and 19 bases lay between the germline ends. The CDR3 consists of 15 residues. The V gene's germline CDR1 is SGHDT and CDR2 YYEEEE. CDR3 DNA (partial): TGTGCCAGCAGCGGAGGGTATTTGGTTCAGGACGAG. Translated: CASSGGYLVQDE. From start to end, the CDR3 is CASSGGYLVQDEQYF.

Concerning this clone: The read terminates 3 residues before the CDR3 end, so the remaining end is supplied by the germline J gene. The chain links TRBV6-2 or TRBV6-3 to TRBJ1-1; 11 positions match TRBD1. CDR3 length: 14 residues. The V gene's germline CDR1 is MNHEY and CDR2 SVGEGT. The CDR3 loop reads CASNLGQGAREAFF. The DNA read from the CDR3 is TGTGCCAGCAACCTAGGACAGGGGGCGAGAGAA.

On this clone: Sequencing ends 3 residues short of the CDR3 end; the germline J gene provides the rest. The chain is built from TRBV7-3 and TRBJ2-1, with D unclear. CDR1 and CDR2 (germline): SGHTA, FQGTGA. The CDR3 is made up of 15 amino acids. Trimming removed 1 base from V and 8 bases from J, with 15 bases in between. CDR3 residues: CASSLRPLQGHEQFF. The CDR3 bases that were read are TGTGCCAGCAGCTTAAGGCCACTTCAAGGGCATGAG.

On this clone: The sequenced fragment ends 3 residues before the CDR3 boundary, so the rest is inferred from the germline J gene. The J gene is TRBJ2-1, the V gene TRBV20-1; 10 positions agree with TRBD2. This CDR3 comprises 14 residues. Trimming removed 6 bases from V and 5 bases from J; junction bases left unmatched: 7. Germline V gene lookup returns CDR1 DFQATT and CDR2 SNEGSKA (reference sequence). Partial CDR3 DNA: TGCAGTGCAAAGCGGGGGGGCGCCCACAATGAG. It translates to CSAKRGGAHNE. The entire CDR3 sequence reads CSAKRGGAHNEQFF.

Remarks on this clone: The CDR3 goes on 3 residues after the read ends, and that part is filled in from the germline J gene. This chain connects TRBV7-3 to TRBJ2-1; the D gene is possibly TRBD1 (6 bases). This CDR3 is built from 16 residues. Trimming took off 3 bases at V and 0 bases at J, with 12 bases between the two ends. Germline values: CDR1 SGHTA, CDR2 FQGTGA. The CDR3 sequence is CASSFTGTTSYNEQFF. The sequenced CDR3 bases are TGTGCCAGCAGCTTCACCGGGACAACCTCCTACAATGAG.

Regarding this clone: The observed sequence ends 3 residues before the CDR3 terminus, with the missing tail filled in from the germline J gene. V gene TRBV4-1 combines with J gene TRBJ2-7; TRBD2 agrees at 7 bases. V lost 1 base and J lost 0; bases outside the gene matches: 3. CDR1 is MGHRA and CDR2 is YSYEKL in the germline V gene. This CDR3 region has 15 residues. CDR3 loop: CASSQVLADSYEQYF. Incomplete CDR3 DNA: TGCGCCAGCAGCCAAGTGCTAGCGGACTCCTACGAG.

Remarks on this clone: The CDR3 end falls 3 residues outside the read, so it is completed with the germline J gene. The J gene is TRBJ2-3, the V gene TRBV28; 13 bases map to TRBD2. J gave up 0 bases and V 5 bases, and 5 bases lay outside the gene matches. CDR1 is MDHEN and CDR2 is SYDVKM in the germline V gene. The CDR3 consists of 17 residues. The CDR3 sequence is CASSPRLAGGSTDTQYF. Incomplete CDR3 DNA: TGTGCCAGCAGTCCGAGACTAGCGGGGGGTAGCACAGATACG.

In the case of this clone: Read sequence stops 3 residues before the CDR3 end, and the germline J gene provides the missing end. V gene TRBV29-1 combines with J gene TRBJ1-4; D is unclear. The CDR3 is 11 amino acids. Germline V gene sequence: CDR1 SQVTM, CDR2 ANQGSEA. V shed 7 bases and J shed 7 bases, with 10 bases lying between them. This CDR3 is CSALSTEKLFF. The covered CDR3 bases are TGCAGCGCCCTGTCTACTGAAAAA.

A note on this clone: The DNA ends 3 residues before the CDR3 does, and the rest of the CDR3 is filled in from the germline J gene. The chain carries TRBV5-6 and TRBJ2-7; no reliable D call. This CDR3 comprises 14 residues. From germline, CDR1 is SGHDT and CDR2 YYEEEE. V lost 1 base and J 0 bases, leaving 8 bases between the germline ends. The CDR3 region is CASSLLGSSYEQYF. The CDR3 DNA, read in part, is TGTGCCAGCAGCTTGCTCGGGTCCTCCTACGAG.

As regards this clone: Sequencing ends 3 residues short of the CDR3 end; the germline J gene provides the rest. V gene TRBV12-3 or TRBV12-4 combines with J gene TRBJ2-1; a weak D match, TRBD1 (5 bases). V lost 6 bases, J lost 0 bases, and 12 bases lay in between. The length of the CDR3 is 15 residues. The sequenced part of the CDR3 DNA is TGTGCCAGCAGGCCAACAGGAAGCTCCTACAATGAG. Encoded protein: CASRPTGSSYNE. The entire CDR3 reads CASRPTGSSYNEQFF.

To note about this clone: Sequencing ends 3 residues short of the CDR3 end; the germline J gene provides the rest. The genes are TRBV6-2 or TRBV6-3 and TRBJ1-1, with 9 nucleotides matching TRBD1. The germline V gene encodes CDR1 MNHEY and CDR2 SVGEGT. The CDR3 extends over 12 amino acids. The sequenced CDR3 bases are TGTGCCAGCAGAGGACAGGGGATGACG. It encodes CASRGQGMT. Given in full, the CDR3 is CASRGQGMTAFF.

As for this clone: The read falls 3 residues short of the CDR3 end, and the missing part is taken from the germline J gene. V gene TRBV19 combines with J gene TRBJ2-4; 7 bases agree with TRBD2. The CDR3 sequence is 11 residues long. Germline lookup yields CDR1 LNHDA and CDR2 SQIVND (reference sequence). The trim removed 5 bases at V and 8 bases at J, leaving 0 bases unmatched. The CDR3 is CASSGGDIQYF. The covered CDR3 bases are TGTGCCAGTAGTGGGGGGGACATT.

Comments on this clone: The read ends 3 residues before the CDR3 terminus; that terminus is restored from the germline J gene. V usage is TRBV29-1 and J usage is TRBJ1-2; tentative D call: TRBD1 (5 bases). Between the trimmed V and J ends, which lost 2 bases and 4 bases, there was a span of 11 bases. CDR1 is SQVTM and CDR2 is ANQGSEA in the germline V gene. The CDR3 extends over 13 amino acids. The CDR3 protein is CSVEKGLLYGYTF. The sequenced CDR3 bases are TGCAGCGTTGAAAAGGGACTGCTCTATGGC.

This CDR3 reads CAWSPKTGSNQPQHF. CDR3 DNA, as far as it was read: TGTGCCTGGAGTCCAAAGACAGGCAGCAATCAGCCC. This sequence joins TRBV30 and TRBJ1-5, with D possibly matching TRBD1 (6 bases). The read terminates 3 residues ahead of where the CDR3 ends, so the germline J gene completes it. This CDR3 is built from 15 residues. Between the trimmed V and J ends, which lost 2 bases and 1 base, there was a span of 12 bases. The V gene's germline CDR1 is GTSNPN and CDR2 SVGIG (reference sequence).

Notes on this clone: The read ends 3 residues shy of where the CDR3 ends; the end is completed using the germline J gene. The V gene is TRBV20-1, the J gene TRBJ2-3; D might be TRBD2 (6 bases). The CDR3 consists of 16 residues. V dropped 4 bases and J dropped 0 bases, with 17 bases sitting between them. Germline CDR1 is DFQATT and CDR2 is SNEGSKA (reference sequence). The CDR3 is CSANWGDAASTDTQYF. The sequenced CDR3 bases are TGCAGTGCTAACTGGGGGGACGCCGCTAGCACAGATACG.

Comments on this clone: The CDR3 end falls 3 residues outside the read, so it is completed with the germline J gene. The rearrangement links TRBV5-1 to TRBJ2-2; 12 bases align to TRBD2. The junction had 8 bases not matched to a gene; V was cut back by 0 bases and J by 5 bases. The CDR3 has 18 residues. CDR1 and CDR2 (germline): SGHRS, YFSETQ. The sequenced CDR3 bases are TGCGCCAGCAGCTTGGGTCTAGCGGGAGGGCCGTTGACCGGGGAG. This codes for CASSLGLAGGPLTGE. The whole CDR3 protein is CASSLGLAGGPLTGELFF.